The rows below give T cell receptor beta chains drawn from one sample of a study of cytomegalovirus exposure and HLA in healthy donors. Libraries were prepared by immunoSEQ multiplex PCR; TCRdb keeps only in-frame clonotypes and omits some of them. The data contain about 200,000 clones, approximately 83% of them singletons. Sequencing was done on a sample of PBMCs. The receptor source for this set is a boy aged 2-15 years in good health and CMV-seronegative. Both conserved end residues are part of each CDR3. The D gene is left open where the match is weak. Clone size is not always given. Where it is, it says once, few, many or a class for expanded clones.

clone_size j_call v_call d_call cdr3_nt cdr3_aa
NA TRBJ2-1 TRBV4-2 NA TGTGCCAGCAGCCAAGATTACTATAGGCAGGGTCCCTACAATGAGCAGTTCTTC CASSQDYYRQGPYNEQFF
NA TRBJ2-3 TRBV7-3 TRBD2 TGTGCCAGCAGCTTATTGGGGCTAGCGGGGGGCTTTACAGATACGCAGTATTTT CASSLLGLAGGFTDTQYF
NA TRBJ1-4 TRBV5-6 NA TGTGCCAGCAGCTTGTCCCCAGACTGGGAAAAACTGTTTTTT CASSLSPDWEKLFF
NA TRBJ1-5 TRBV19 TRBD1 TGTGCCAGTACCGGGACAGAATATCAGCCCCAGCATTTT CASTGTEYQPQHF
NA TRBJ1-1 TRBV11-1 NA TGTGCCAGCAGCTTGGGCCGGAACACTGAAGCTTTCTTT CASSLGRNTEAFF
few TRBJ1-1 TRBV4-1 TRBD1 TGCGCCAGCAGCCAACACGGACAGGGAGAAGTGAACACTGAAGCTTTCTTT CASSQHGQGEVNTEAFF
once TRBJ2-5 TRBV7-6 TRBD2 TGTGCCAGCAGCTCGACCGGGACTAGGGTTTGGGAGACCCAGTACTTC CASSSTGTRVWETQYF
NA TRBJ2-5 TRBV9 TRBD1 TGTGCCAGCAGCGCCCGGGACAGGGGCGACCAAGAGACCCAGTACTTC CASSARDRGDQETQYF
NA TRBJ1-5 TRBV25-1 NA TGTGCCAGCAGTGAAAAAGGGGGTCATCAGCCCCAGCATTTT CASSEKGGHQPQHF
once TRBJ2-6 TRBV5-1 TRBD1 TGCGCCAGCAGCGAGGGACAGGGGGGAAACTCTGGGGCCAACGTCCTGACTTTC CASSEGQGGNSGANVLTF
NA TRBJ1-6 TRBV11-1 TRBD1 TGTGCCAGCAGGATGGGACAGGGTGGTAATTCACCCCTCCACTTT CASRMGQGGNSPLHF
NA TRBJ1-2 TRBV9 TRBD1 TGTGCCAGCAGCTTCGGGACAGGGCCGAACTATGGCTACACCTTC CASSFGTGPNYGYTF
NA TRBJ2-7 TRBV30 NA TGTGCCTGGAGACTTGGGACATCGATCTACGAGCAGTACTTC CAWRLGTSIYEQYF
NA TRBJ1-1 TRBV7-3 TRBD1 TGTGCCAGCAGCGAGGGACAGGGTATGAACACTGAAGCTTTCTTT CASSEGQGMNTEAFF
once TRBJ2-7 TRBV28 TRBD2 TGTGCCAGCAGTTTATTAGCGGGGGGAAACTACGAGCAGTACTTC CASSLLAGGNYEQYF
few TRBJ1-2 TRBV14 TRBD1 TGTGCCAGCAGCCAAGCGACAGGGGGCTATGGCTACACCTTC CASSQATGGYGYTF
once TRBJ1-1 TRBV5-8 TRBD1 TGTGCCAGCAGCTTGTACCCTCGCCAGGGGGTCGCTGAAGCTTTCTTT CASSLYPRQGVAEAFF